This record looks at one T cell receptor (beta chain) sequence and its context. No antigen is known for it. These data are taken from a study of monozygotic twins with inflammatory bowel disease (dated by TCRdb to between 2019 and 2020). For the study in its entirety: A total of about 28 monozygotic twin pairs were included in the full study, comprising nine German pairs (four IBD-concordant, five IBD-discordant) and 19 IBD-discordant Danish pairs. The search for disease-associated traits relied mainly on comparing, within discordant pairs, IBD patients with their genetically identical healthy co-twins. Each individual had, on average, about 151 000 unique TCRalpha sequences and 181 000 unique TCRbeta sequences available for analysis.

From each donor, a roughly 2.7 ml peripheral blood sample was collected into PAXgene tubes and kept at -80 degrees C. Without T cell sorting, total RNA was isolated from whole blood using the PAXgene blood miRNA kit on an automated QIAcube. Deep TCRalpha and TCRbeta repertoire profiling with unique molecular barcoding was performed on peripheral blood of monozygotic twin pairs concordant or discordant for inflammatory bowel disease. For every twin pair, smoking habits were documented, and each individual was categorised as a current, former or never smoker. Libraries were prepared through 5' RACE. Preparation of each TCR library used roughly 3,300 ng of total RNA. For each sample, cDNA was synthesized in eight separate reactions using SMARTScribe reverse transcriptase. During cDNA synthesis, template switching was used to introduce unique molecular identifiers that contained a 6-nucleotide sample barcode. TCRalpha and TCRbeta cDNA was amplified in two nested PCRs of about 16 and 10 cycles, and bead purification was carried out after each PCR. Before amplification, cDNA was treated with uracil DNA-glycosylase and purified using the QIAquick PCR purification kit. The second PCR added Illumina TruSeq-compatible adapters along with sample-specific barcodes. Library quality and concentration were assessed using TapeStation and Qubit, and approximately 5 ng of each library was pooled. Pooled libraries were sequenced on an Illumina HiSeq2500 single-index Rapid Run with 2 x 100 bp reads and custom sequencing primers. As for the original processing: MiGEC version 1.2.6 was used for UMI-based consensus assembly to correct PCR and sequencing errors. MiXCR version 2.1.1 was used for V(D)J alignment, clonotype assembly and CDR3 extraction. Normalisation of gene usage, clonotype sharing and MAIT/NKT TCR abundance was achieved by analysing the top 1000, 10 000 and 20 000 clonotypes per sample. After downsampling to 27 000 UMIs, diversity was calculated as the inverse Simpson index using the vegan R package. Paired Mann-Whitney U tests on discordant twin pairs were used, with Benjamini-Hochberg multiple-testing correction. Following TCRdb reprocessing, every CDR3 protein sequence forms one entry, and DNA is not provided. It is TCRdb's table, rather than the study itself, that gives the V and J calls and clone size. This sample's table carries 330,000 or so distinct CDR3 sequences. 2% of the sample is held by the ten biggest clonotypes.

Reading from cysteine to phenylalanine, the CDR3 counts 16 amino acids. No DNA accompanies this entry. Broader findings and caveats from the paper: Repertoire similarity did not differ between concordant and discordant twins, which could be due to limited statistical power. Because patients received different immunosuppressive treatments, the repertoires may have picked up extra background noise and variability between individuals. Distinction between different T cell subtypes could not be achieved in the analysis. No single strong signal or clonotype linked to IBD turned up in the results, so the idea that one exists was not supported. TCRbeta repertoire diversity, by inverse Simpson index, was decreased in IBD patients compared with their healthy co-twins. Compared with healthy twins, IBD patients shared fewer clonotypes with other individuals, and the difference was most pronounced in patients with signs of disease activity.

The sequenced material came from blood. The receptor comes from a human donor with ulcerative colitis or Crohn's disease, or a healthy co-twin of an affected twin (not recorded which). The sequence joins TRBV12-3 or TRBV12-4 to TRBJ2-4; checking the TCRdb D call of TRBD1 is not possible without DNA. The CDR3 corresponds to CASSLRQGAIRNIQYF.